This passage covers 19 T cell receptor beta chains from one sample sequenced in a study of Ad26.COV2.S vaccination and SARS-CoV-2 variants. The protocol was immunoSEQ multiplex PCR, while the TCRdb copy is restricted to in-frame clones and leaves out a portion. The data contain 100,000 or so clones, around three quarters of them seen just once; the ten biggest clones take up around 16%. The sample was peripheral blood, taken after recovery from COVID-19. These TCRs come from a human donor who had recovered from COVID-19.

The chain links TRBV5-4 to TRBJ2-7; TRBD1 agrees at 7 bases. This CDR3 contains 14 residues. The germline V gene encodes CDR1 SGHNT and CDR2 YYREEE (reference sequence). V shed 0 bases, J shed 7 bases, and the junction held 7 bases outside the gene matches. In DNA form, the CDR3 reads TGTGCCAGCAGCTTGGACGTGGGACAGAGGGAGCAGTACTTC. Amino acids: CASSLDVGQREQYF.

The DNA for the CDR3 is TGTGCCAGTGAGGGGACAACCCTCTATAGCAATCAGCCCCAGCATTTT. It is translated as CASEGTTLYSNQPQHF. The chain uses TRBV19 and TRBJ1-5, with D possibly being TRBD1 (6 bases). The V gene's germline CDR1 is LNHDA and CDR2 SQIVND (reference sequence). CDR3 size: 16 residues. V was pared by 8 bases and J by 0 bases, with 17 bases between.

V gene TRBV6-5 combines with J gene TRBJ1-2, with TRBD1 matching 9 bases. This CDR3 has 14 amino acids. With V trimmed by 5 bases and J by 7 bases, 8 bases remained unmatched. Germline CDR1 and CDR2: MNHEY and SVGAGI. The CDR3, as DNA: TGTGCCAGCAGTCACACAGGGGGCGCCGGTGGCTACACCTTC. This sequence encodes CASSHTGGAGGYTF.

The CDR3 spells CASTRGQPLNYGYTF. The CDR3 region has the DNA TGTGCCAGCACCCGGGGACAACCTCTCAACTATGGCTACACCTTC. J is TRBJ1-2 and V is TRBV2; D is possibly TRBD1 (6 bases). The CDR3 runs 15 residues. V was trimmed by 7 bases and J by 2 bases, leaving 17 bases between them. Germline CDR1 reads SNHLY; CDR2 reads FYNNEI.

The rearrangement uses TRBV3-1 (or the pseudogene TRBV3-2) and TRBJ1-2; no definite D call. The CDR3 loop spans 14 amino acids. V was cut by 0 bases and J by 8 bases, with 13 bases left in between. The germline gives CDR1 LGHDT, CDR2 YNNKEL (reference sequence). The CDR3: CASSQDRTDGGYTF. The CDR3 nucleotides read TGTGCCAGCAGCCAAGACCGGACGGATGGAGGCTACACCTTC.

The V gene is TRBV2, the J gene TRBJ1-2; 10 bases map to TRBD1. Germline trimming cut 8 bases from V and 1 base from J; bases unmatched to any gene: 4. The CDR3 length is 14 residues. Germline CDR1 and CDR2: SNHLY and FYNNEI. This chain's CDR3 is CASVRDRGNYGYTF. The CDR3 bases are TGTGCCAGCGTTAGGGACAGGGGTAACTATGGCTACACCTTC.

This clone was seen repeatedly, ten times or more. This chain connects TRBV3-1 (or the pseudogene TRBV3-2) to TRBJ1-1; D uncertain. CDR3 length: 13 amino acids. Germline V gives CDR1 LGHDT, CDR2 YNNKEL (reference sequence). V was cut by 4 bases and J by 3 bases, with 9 bases left in between. The CDR3 is CASSPGSDTEAFF. The CDR3 nucleotides are TGTGCCAGCAGCCCCGGGAGCGACACTGAAGCTTTCTTT.

This clone has a single count. V usage is TRBV3-1 (or the pseudogene TRBV3-2) and J usage is TRBJ2-2, with D uncertain. Germline CDR1 is LGHDT and CDR2 is YNNKEL (reference sequence). The V end lost 1 base, the J end lost 4 bases, and 13 bases lay between the germline ends. There are 16 residues in the CDR3. The chain's CDR3 is CASSQGLPSFTGELFF. CDR3 coding DNA: TGTGCCAGCAGCCAAGGCCTCCCATCCTTCACCGGGGAGCTGTTTTTT.

The chain combines TRBV6-5 with TRBJ2-7; TRBD1 matches at 9 bases. V gave up 5 bases and J gave up 6 bases; unmatched junction bases: 8. Germline V gene data show CDR1 as MNHEY and CDR2 as SVGAGI. The CDR3 spans 14 residues. The CDR3 DNA reads TGTGCCAGCAGTAATAGGGACAGGGTCTCCGAGCAGTACTTC. Amino acids: CASSNRDRVSEQYF.

This clone was seen a handful of times. This chain links TRBV2 with TRBJ1-5; perhaps TRBD1 as D (5 bases). V was clipped by 3 bases and J by 6 bases, with 15 bases between them. The CDR3 is 15 residues long. The germline CDR1 and CDR2 sequences are SNHLY and FYNNEI. CDR3 sequence: CASSDAGSDFQPQHF. The CDR3 region has the DNA TGTGCCAGCAGTGATGCAGGGTCGGACTTTCAGCCCCAGCATTTT. The full variable domain, rest sourced from reference TRBV2 and TRBJ1-5, is EPEVTQTPSHQVTQMGQEVILRCVPISNHLYFYWYRQILGQKVEFLVSFYNNEISEKSEIFDDQFSVERPDGSNFTLKIRSTKLEDSAMYFCASSDAGSDFQPQHFGDGTRLSIL.

The chain links TRBV5-1 to TRBJ2-3; 8 nucleotides agree with TRBD2. J was trimmed by 4 bases and V by 0 bases; bases with no gene match: 4. CDR1 and CDR2 from the germline V gene are SGHRS and YFSETQ. CDR3 length equals 15 residues. The CDR3 DNA sequence: TGCGCCAGCAGCTTGGCCGGGGGGGGCCCAGATACGCAGTATTTT. This sequence encodes CASSLAGGGPDTQYF.

This chain links TRBV2 with TRBJ2-5; 10 bases map to TRBD2. This CDR3 region has 16 residues. Germline CDR1 reads SNHLY; CDR2 reads FYNNEI. J gave up 4 bases and V 3 bases, and 8 bases lay outside the gene matches. The CDR3 DNA follows: TGTGCCAGCAGTGATGGTTCTAGCGGGGGATCAGAGACCCAGTACTTC. This translates into CASSDGSSGGSETQYF.

CDR3 nucleotides: TGTGCCAGCAGTTACTCTCCTGGTGACGAAGCTTTCTTT. Translated: CASSYSPGDEAFF. The chain combines TRBV6-6 with TRBJ1-1; D is ambiguous. CDR3 length: 13 residues. Germline CDR1 MNHNY, CDR2 SVGAGI (reference sequence). Trimming stripped 0 bases from V and 8 bases from J, with 10 bases between.

The CDR3 protein is CASSRSGDVNTEAFF. CDR3 coding DNA: TGTGCCAGTAGTAGGTCCGGGGATGTGAACACTGAAGCTTTCTTT. The chain has TRBV19 and TRBJ1-1, with unresolved D. This CDR3 comprises 15 residues. Deletions cut 4 bases from V and 0 bases from J, with 12 bases between. The V gene's germline CDR1 is LNHDA and CDR2 SQIVND (reference sequence).

V and J are TRBV7-9 and TRBJ1-5; TRBD1 is a possible D gene (6 bases). Germline V CDR1 and CDR2: SEHNR, FQNEAQ (reference sequence). Trimming removed 3 bases from V and 5 bases from J, with 17 bases in between. There are 16 residues in the CDR3. The CDR3 region has the DNA TGTGCCAGCAGCTTGTTCGCAAAGGGGGGGGATCAGCCCCAGCATTTT. Translated, it gives CASSLFAKGGDQPQHF.

Comments on this clone: A junction end diverges from the germline sequence, so it may reflect a read error. The chain combines TRBV28 with TRBJ2-5; tentatively, D is TRBD2 (6 bases). Germline loops: CDR1 MDHEN, CDR2 SYDVKM. CDR3 size: 14 residues. The CDR3 here is CASSLPARRESQYF. DNA of the CDR3: TGTGCCAGCAGTTTACCCGCCCGGAGGGAGAGCCAGTACTTC.

CDR3 coding DNA: TGTGCCAGCAGCCGCGACAGGGATGAAAAACTGTTTTTT. The encoded protein is CASSRDRDEKLFF. The rearrangement links TRBV5-6 to TRBJ1-4, with 7 positions matching TRBD1. Trimming cost V 4 bases and J 6 bases; bases outside gene matches: 3. The CDR3 has 13 residues. Germline V lookup: CDR1 SGHDT, CDR2 YYEEEE. Based on the CDR3 plus reference TRBV5-6 and TRBJ1-4, the full variable domain is DAGVTQSPTHLIKTRGQQVTLRCSPKSGHDTVSWYQQALGQGPQFIFQYYEEEERQRGNFPDRFSGHQFPNYSSELNVNALLLGDSALYLCASSRDRDEKLFFGSGTQLSVL.

The V and J genes are TRBV4-2 and TRBJ2-3, with D tentatively TRBD2 (5 bases). CDR1 and CDR2 from the germline V gene are LGHNA and YNFKEQ. Trimming removed 0 bases from V and 1 base from J, with 14 bases in between. This CDR3 spans 17 amino acids. CDR3 bases: TGTGCCAGCAGCCAAGAGAACTACGGGCGGGGCACAGATACGCAGTATTTT. Its protein product is CASSQENYGRGTDTQYF.

This chain joins TRBV6-1 and TRBJ1-1; the D gene is possibly TRBD1 (6 bases). The germline CDR1 and CDR2 sequences are MNHNS and SASEGT. V was pared by 6 bases and J by 1 base, with 12 bases between. The CDR3 loop spans 14 amino acids. The DNA for the CDR3 is TGTGCCAGCAGCCTGACAGGAGCGAACACTGAAGCTTTCTTT. Residues: CASSLTGANTEAFF.